The 26 T cell receptor beta chains below all came from one sample that was sequenced in a study of shared clonotypes between healthy human individuals. This table comes from immunoSEQ multiplex PCR, and its TCRdb copy is limited to in-frame clones, with some not included. The sample consists of 330,000 or so clones, less than 85% of them appearing once. The sample was memory CD4+ T cells sorted from blood. The sample's subset: CD45RA-negative fraction. The receptors derive from a man aged 30-40 years in good health.

Regarding this clone: Other DNA sequences in this sample translate to the same CDR3. V and J are TRBV6-4 and TRBJ2-3, with 10 nucleotides matching TRBD1. Germline V CDR1 and CDR2: MRHNA, SNTAGT. V was clipped by 6 bases and J by 1 base; unmatched bases: 1. The CDR3 extends over 14 amino acids. The CDR3, as DNA: TGTGCCAGCAGCGGGACAGGGGGCACAGATACGCAGTATTTT. It specifies CASSGTGGTDTQYF.

This chain uses TRBV11-2 with TRBJ2-5, with 9 bases lining up with TRBD2. Germline V gives CDR1 SGHAT, CDR2 FQNNGV. The CDR3 totals 17 residues. The junction had 8 bases not matched to a gene; V was cut back by 1 base and J by 2 bases. The CDR3 spells CASSLVFASGTQETQYF. CDR3 nucleotide sequence: TGTGCCAGCAGCTTAGTTTTTGCTAGCGGGACTCAAGAGACCCAGTACTTC.

This chain connects TRBV2 to TRBJ1-2; D might be TRBD1 (5 bases). Deletions cut 5 bases from V and 1 base from J, with 11 bases between. The CDR3 totals 14 residues. Germline V gives CDR1 SNHLY, CDR2 FYNNEI. The CDR3 nucleotides are TGTGCCAGCAGTATCTCGGGACGTAACTATGGCTACACCTTC. Amino acids: CASSISGRNYGYTF.

V and J are TRBV5-1 and TRBJ2-1, with 11 nucleotides matching TRBD2. J was trimmed by 6 bases and V by 0 bases; bases with no gene match: 11. CDR1 is SGHRS and CDR2 is YFSETQ in the germline V gene. The CDR3 runs to 18 residues. The chain's CDR3 is CASSLVPPGTSGGNEQFF. CDR3 in DNA: TGCGCCAGCAGCTTGGTACCACCCGGGACTAGCGGCGGCAATGAGCAGTTCTTC.

V gene TRBV11-3 combines with J gene TRBJ2-1, with D tentatively TRBD2 (6 bases). The CDR3 runs 14 residues. Trimming left V 1 base short and J 8 bases short, with 12 bases between. CDR1 SGHNT and CDR2 YENEEA come from the germline V gene. The CDR3 nucleotides are TGTGCCAGCAGCTTAGTGGCTAGGAGGGATGAGCAGTTCTTC. Residues: CASSLVARRDEQFF.

The CDR3 sequence: CASSQDWAGRNEQFF. CDR3 DNA: TGTGCCAGCAGCCAAGACTGGGCAGGGAGGAATGAGCAGTTCTTC. This chain links TRBV14 with TRBJ2-1; a weak D match, TRBD2 (6 bases). Trimming removed 0 bases from V and 7 bases from J, with 13 bases in between. Germline-derived CDR1 and CDR2 are SGHDN and FVKESK. The CDR3 runs to 15 residues. Combining the CDR3 with reference TRBV14 and TRBJ2-1 gives the whole variable domain EAGVTQFPSHSVIEKGQTVTLRCDPISGHDNLYWYRRVMGKEIKFLLHFVKESKQDESGMPNNRFLAERTGGTYSTLKVQPAELEDSGVYFCASSQDWAGRNEQFFGPGTRLTVL.

The V and J genes are TRBV28 and TRBJ1-5; possibly TRBD1 for D (5 bases). V was clipped by 3 bases and J by 2 bases, with 14 bases between them. This CDR3 has 16 residues. Germline-derived CDR1 and CDR2 are MDHEN and SYDVKM. The CDR3 bases are TGTGCCAGCAGTTTCGCCATGGGGGGGGGCAATCAGCCCCAGCATTTT. Protein: CASSFAMGGGNQPQHF.

The chain uses TRBV2 and TRBJ1-5; 12 positions agree with TRBD1. J gave up 7 bases and V 4 bases, and 11 bases lay outside the gene matches. Per the germline V gene, CDR1 is SNHLY and CDR2 is FYNNEI. The CDR3 length is 17 residues. The CDR3, as DNA: TGTGCCAGCAGTGCGTTCTTCACCGGGACAGGGGGCCAGCCCCAGCATTTT. It codes for CASSAFFTGTGGQPQHF.

The sample holds a few counts of this clone. V and J are TRBV7-9 and TRBJ1-4; 8 bases match TRBD1. The junction had 5 bases not matched to a gene; V was cut back by 8 bases and J by 6 bases. This CDR3 is 13 amino acids long. CDR1 is SEHNR and CDR2 is FQNEAQ in the germline V gene (reference sequence). CDR3 amino acids: CASRDRLDEKLFF. The CDR3 DNA follows: TGTGCCAGCCGGGACAGGCTAGATGAAAAACTGTTTTTT.

The rearrangement links TRBV30 to TRBJ1-1; no clear D gene. The V end was cut by 5 bases, the J end by 2 bases, with 12 bases between. Germline V CDR1 and CDR2: GTSNPN, SVGIG (reference sequence). This CDR3 has 13 amino acids. The CDR3 nucleotides read TGTGCCTGGGGCACAAACACCAACACTGAAGCTTTCTTT. Translated, it gives CAWGTNTNTEAFF. Supplemented by reference TRBV30 and TRBJ1-1, the full variable domain reads SQTIHQWPATLVQPVGSPLSLECTVEGTSNPNLYWYRQAAGRGLQLLFYSVGIGQISSEVPQNLSASRPQDRQFILSSKKLLLSDSGFYLCAWGTNTNTEAFFGQGTRLTVV.

The chain combines TRBV7-6 with TRBJ2-7, with 8 bases fitting TRBD1. With 5 bases clipped from V and 2 bases from J, the junction kept 5 bases outside the gene matches. Germline V gene sequence: CDR1 SGHVS, CDR2 FNYEAQ. This CDR3 region has 14 residues. Written as DNA, the CDR3 is TGTGCCAGCAGCCAGACAGGGGAAACCTACGAGCAGTACTTC. This encodes CASSQTGETYEQYF.

The rearrangement joins TRBV7-8 to TRBJ2-3, with 8 bases lining up with TRBD2. With V trimmed by 3 bases and J by 2 bases, 7 bases remained unmatched. Looked up from germline, CDR1 is SGHVS and CDR2 is FQNEAQ. This CDR3 contains 16 residues. CDR3 nucleotide sequence: TGTGCCAGCAGCTTGGCTAGCGGGTACTACACAGATACGCAGTATTTT. This encodes CASSLASGYYTDTQYF.

V and J are TRBV5-6 and TRBJ1-5; tentatively, D is TRBD1 (5 bases). The V end lost 1 base, the J end lost 1 base, and 15 bases lay between the germline ends. The length of the CDR3 is 17 residues. The V gene's germline CDR1 is SGHDT and CDR2 YYEEEE. The CDR3 DNA reads TGTGCCAGCAGCTTGTATGGTAGGGGTTTGAGCAATCAGCCCCAGCATTTT. As protein: CASSLYGRGLSNQPQHF.

This chain uses TRBV2 with TRBJ2-1; tentatively, D is TRBD1 or TRBD2 (6 bases each). Trimming removed 2 bases at V and 8 bases at J, with 16 bases between. The CDR3 contains 15 residues. The germline CDR1 and CDR2 sequences are SNHLY and FYNNEI. Here the CDR3 reads CASSEQERGEYEQFF. CDR3 bases: TGTGCCAGCAGTGAACAAGAGAGGGGGGAATATGAGCAGTTCTTC. The variable domain in full, with the rest retrieved from reference TRBV2 and TRBJ2-1, is EPEVTQTPSHQVTQMGQEVILRCVPISNHLYFYWYRQILGQKVEFLVSFYNNEISEKSEIFDDQFSVERPDGSNFTLKIRSTKLEDSAMYFCASSEQERGEYEQFFGPGTRLTVL.

The V and J genes are TRBV5-8 and TRBJ2-1; D tentatively fits TRBD1 or TRBD2 (5 bases each). Deletions cut 4 bases from V and 2 bases from J, with 13 bases between. The CDR3 sequence is 15 residues long. CDR1 is SGHTS and CDR2 is YDEGEE in the germline V gene. The CDR3 loop is CASSTGTLTYNEQFF. CDR3 in DNA: TGTGCCAGCAGCACCGGGACGTTAACCTACAATGAGCAGTTCTTC.

The chain couples TRBV9 to TRBJ2-3, with D perhaps TRBD2 (7 bases). This CDR3 is built from 16 residues. Germline CDR1 is SGDLS and CDR2 is YYNGEE. Trimming took off 0 bases at V and 3 bases at J, with 14 bases between the two ends. The CDR3 loop is CASSVDAGEGTDTQYF. The DNA for the CDR3 is TGTGCCAGCAGCGTAGATGCAGGGGAGGGTACAGATACGCAGTATTTT.

The V and J genes are TRBV5-1 and TRBJ2-5; no firm D call. Trimming removed 0 bases from V and 5 bases from J, with 11 bases in between. Germline-derived CDR1 and CDR2 are SGHRS and YFSETQ. The CDR3 has 14 residues. The CDR3 spells CASSLDWFQETQYF. CDR3 coding DNA: TGCGCCAGCAGCTTGGACTGGTTTCAGGAGACCCAGTACTTC.

In this sample, this clone turned up once. V is TRBV5-6 and J is TRBJ2-1, with D uncertain. The CDR3 loop spans 12 amino acids. The V gene lost 3 bases and the J gene lost 6 bases, with 7 bases spanning the gap. Germline CDR1 and CDR2: SGHDT and YYEEEE. The CDR3 reads CASSYVLNEQFF. CDR3 nucleotides: TGTGCCAGCAGCTACGTCCTCAATGAGCAGTTCTTC.

The genes are TRBV5-1 and TRBJ2-1; TRBD1 matches 8 bases. This CDR3 is 17 amino acids long. Germline assignment: CDR1 SGHRS and CDR2 YFSETQ. The trim removed 0 bases at V and 4 bases at J, leaving 9 bases unmatched. In nucleotides, the CDR3 is TGCGCCAGCAGCTTGGTATTAAGTGACAGGGGATACAATGAGCAGTTCTTC. Its translation: CASSLVLSDRGYNEQFF.

The chain carries TRBV5-1 and TRBJ2-1, with 8 bases that match TRBD1. Germline loops: CDR1 SGHRS, CDR2 YFSETQ. The CDR3 is 16 residues long. V gave up 5 bases and J gave up 4 bases; unmatched junction bases: 11. In DNA, the CDR3 is TGCGCCAGCAGGGAGCCCGCAGGGGGCTCGTACAATGAGCAGTTCTTC. The encoded protein is CASREPAGGSYNEQFF.

V usage is TRBV18 and J usage is TRBJ2-5; TRBD2 agrees at 12 bases. The V gene end was trimmed by 0 bases and the J gene end by 3 bases; junction bases not matched to a gene: 11. The CDR3 spans 19 residues. Germline V CDR1 and CDR2: KGHSH, LQKENI. CDR3: CASSPPPSGRAGEKETQYF. The CDR3, as DNA: TGTGCCAGCTCACCACCGCCTAGCGGGAGGGCCGGAGAAAAAGAGACCCAGTACTTC. Combining the CDR3 with reference TRBV18 and TRBJ2-5 gives the whole variable domain NAGVMQNPRHLVRRRGQEARLRCSPMKGHSHVYWYRQLPEEGLKFMVYLQKENIIDESGMPKERFSAEFPKEGPSILRIQQVVRGDSAAYFCASSPPPSGRAGEKETQYFGPGTRLLVL.

This clone was found a few times. The chain links TRBV6-1 to TRBJ2-7, with 7 bases matching TRBD2. This CDR3 region has 14 residues. Per the germline V gene, CDR1 is MNHNS and CDR2 is SASEGT. V lost 8 bases to trimming and J lost 2 bases; unmatched junction nucleotides: 9. Here the CDR3 reads CASCRGGEPYEQYF. The DNA for the CDR3 is TGTGCCAGCTGTCGCGGGGGAGAACCCTACGAGCAGTACTTC.

This clone was seen a few times. Other DNA sequences within the sample encode an identical CDR3. The V call is TRBV11-2, the J call TRBJ2-3; tentatively, D is TRBD1 or TRBD2 (6 bases each). V lost 2 bases and J 0 bases, leaving 9 bases between the germline ends. Germline CDR1 and CDR2: SGHAT and FQNNGV. CDR3 length: 15 amino acids. This CDR3 reads CASSLRGTSTDTQYF. The CDR3 region has the DNA TGTGCCAGCAGCTTAAGGGGGACTAGCACAGATACGCAGTATTTT.

This chain links TRBV6-6 with TRBJ1-1; a possible D gene is TRBD1 (6 bases). Germline V lookup: CDR1 MNHNY, CDR2 SVGAGI (reference sequence). The CDR3 consists of 15 residues. The V gene lost 0 bases and the J gene lost 5 bases, with 13 bases spanning the gap. This CDR3 reads CASSYSNRVGTEAFF. CDR3 nucleotides: TGTGCCAGCAGTTACTCTAACAGGGTTGGGACTGAAGCTTTCTTT.

The rearrangement links TRBV5-1 to TRBJ1-1; D remains unclear. The CDR3 has 15 residues. CDR1 and CDR2 (germline): SGHRS, YFSETQ. Trimming shortened V by 4 bases and J by 2 bases, and 15 bases separated the two germline ends. CDR3 loop: CASSLLRQPNTEAFF. CDR3 DNA: TGCGCCAGCAGCCTCCTTAGGCAGCCAAACACTGAAGCTTTCTTT. The variable domain in full, completed from reference TRBV5-1 and TRBJ1-1, reads KAGVTQTPRYLIKTRGQQVTLSCSPISGHRSVSWYQQTPGQGLQFLFEYFSETQRNKGNFPGRFSGRQFSNSRSEMNVSTLELGDSALYLCASSLLRQPNTEAFFGQGTRLTVV.

Remarks on this clone: Other DNA sequences in the same sample also yield this CDR3. This chain uses TRBV6-1 with TRBJ2-7, with 13 positions matching TRBD2. Trimming at V came to 1 base and at J to 4 bases, leaving 1 base not matched to a gene. The CDR3 runs 15 residues. CDR1 and CDR2 from the germline V gene are MNHNS and SASEGT. Written as DNA, the CDR3 is TGTGCCAGCAGTGAAGGGACTAGCGGGAGTTACGAGCAGTACTTC. It specifies CASSEGTSGSYEQYF.